These T cell receptor beta chains were read from a single sample in a study of regulatory T cells in long-lasting Graves disease. TCRdb itself ran the multiplex PCR reads through MiXCR, one entry per CDR3 protein. The sample includes 300,000 to 400,000 distinct CDR3 sequences, roughly a sixth seen only once; the top ten take approximately 30%. This sample was shared with a second study, whose subject was T cells in Graves' hyperthyroidism and ophthalmopathy.

The sample in question was peripheral blood mononuclear cells (PBMCs), obtained at new diagnosis, from a patient treated with antithyroid drugs. Receptors were obtained from a man between 40 and 49 years old with Graves disease. Each CDR3 is given with its conserved first and last residue. D genes are given only for firm matches. Where a row states a size, it is once, few, many or the class of an expanded clone; other rows omit it.

DNA | CDR3 | V | D | size | J
TGCAGTGCTAGAGAGTACGAGCAGTACTTC | CSAREYEQYF | TRBV20-1 | . | many | TRBJ2-7
TGTGCCAGCAGTGGCCTGGACAGGATTTATCAGCATTTT | CASSGLDRIYQHF | TRBV6-1 | TRBD1 | few | TRBJ1-5
TGCAGTGCTATCCTCTTTCCCATCTTGGCTAGTCAAGAGACCCAGTACTTC | CSAILFPILASQETQYF | TRBV20-1 | . | . | TRBJ2-5
TGTGCCAGCAGCCAAAAGGAAGGAGCCAACCCCCCCTTCTATGGCTACACCTTC | CASSQKEGANPPFYGYTF | TRBV3-1 | . | . | TRBJ1-2
TGTGCCAGTAGTCACAGGGGGTTCGAGCCCCAGCATTTT | CASSHRGFEPQHF | TRBV19 | TRBD1 | . | TRBJ1-5
TGTGCCAGCAGCCAAGATAGGAAGGGGCCTGGAAGGGACTTC | CASSQDRKGPGRDF | TRBV3-1 | . | many | TRBJ2-5
TGTGCCAGCAGCCGTGAGGGCGACGAGCAGTACTTC | CASSREGDEQYF | TRBV4-2 | . | . | TRBJ2-7
TGTGCCAGCAGTTTATCGGGACAGGGTGGAAACACCATATATTTT | CASSLSGQGGNTIYF | TRBV28 | TRBD1 | many | TRBJ1-3
TGTGCCAGCAGTTTTGTTGGGGGGCTGAACACTGAAGCTTTCTTT | CASSFVGGLNTEAFF | TRBV28 | . | many | TRBJ1-1
TGCGCCAGCAGCCTCCGACGGACTAGCGGGGGTGATGAGCAGTTCTTC | CASSLRRTSGGDEQFF | TRBV5-1 | TRBD2 | many | TRBJ2-1
TGCAGTGCTAGAGATCTGGCGGGGGCTAATGAGCAGTTCTTC | CSARDLAGANEQFF | TRBV20-1 | . | many | TRBJ2-1
TGCAGCGTGGGACTATCCGTGCTGGATACGCAGTATTTT | CSVGLSVLDTQYF | TRBV29-1 | TRBD2 | many | TRBJ2-3
TGTGCCAGCAGTTTAGGGCTTCTGGGGTCGGCCGGGGAGCTGTTTTTT | CASSLGLLGSAGELFF | TRBV12-3/TRBV12-4 | . | many | TRBJ2-2
TGTGCCAGCAGCGTCTCCTACGAGCAGTACTTC | CASSVSYEQYF | TRBV2 | . | many | TRBJ2-7
TGTGCCAGCAGTGAACGACGGCCTCATTACGAGCAGTACTTC | CASSERRPHYEQYF | TRBV2 | . | . | TRBJ2-7
TGTGCCGGCAGCTTTGTTTCGTCGCAGGGGCAGTTCTTC | CAGSFVSSQGQFF | TRBV5-6 | . | . | TRBJ2-1
TGCAGCGTTCGTTGGACAGGGGGCACCGGGGAGCTGTTTTTT | CSVRWTGGTGELFF | TRBV29-1 | TRBD1 | many | TRBJ2-2
TGTGCCAGCAGTGAACAGAGGGGACCCTATGGCTACACCTTC | CASSEQRGPYGYTF | TRBV2 | . | . | TRBJ1-2
TGTGCCAGCGCCTTTTCTGGGGCCAACGTCCTGACTTTC | CASAFSGANVLTF | TRBV28 | . | . | TRBJ2-6
TGTGCCAGCAGTTTACCTCCGGGCGCTTATCAGCCCCAGCATTTT | CASSLPPGAYQPQHF | TRBV28 | . | many | TRBJ1-5
TGTGCCAGCAGGCCGACAGGGGCGCCTGAGCAGTTCTTC | CASRPTGAPEQFF | TRBV27 | TRBD1 | many | TRBJ2-1
TGTGCCACCAGTGATCCGGGACTAGCGGGTTCGTCCTCCTACAATGAGCAGTTCTTC | CATSDPGLAGSSSYNEQFF | TRBV24-1 | TRBD2 | many | TRBJ2-1
TGTGCCAGCAGCGTAGGAGGTGCCGGTGGGTACGAGCAGTACTTC | CASSVGGAGGYEQYF | TRBV9 | . | many | TRBJ2-7
TGTGCCAGCAGTTTAAGGACAGGGGTCACCGGGGAGCTGTTTTTT | CASSLRTGVTGELFF | TRBV28 | TRBD1 | many | TRBJ2-2
TGTGCCAGCAGACATTCACTAGTGCGGCGAGGCAATCAGCCCCAGCATTTT | CASRHSLVRRGNQPQHF | TRBV2 | . | many | TRBJ1-5
TGCGCCAGTACATCCGGGACAGCGTCCTACGAGCAGTACTTC | CASTSGTASYEQYF | TRBV10-2 | TRBD1 | few | TRBJ2-7
TGTGCCAGCAGCCCCCGCGGGGAGTGGAACACAGATACGCAGTATTTT | CASSPRGEWNTDTQYF | TRBV7-9 | . | many | TRBJ2-3
TGTGCCAGCAGGACCGGGAACAATAATTCACCCCTCCACTTT | CASRTGNNNSPLHF | TRBV2 | . | many | TRBJ1-6
TGCGCCAGCAGCCAAGTGTTACAACTCGACACCGGGGAGCTGTTTTTT | CASSQVLQLDTGELFF | TRBV4-1 | . | . | TRBJ2-2